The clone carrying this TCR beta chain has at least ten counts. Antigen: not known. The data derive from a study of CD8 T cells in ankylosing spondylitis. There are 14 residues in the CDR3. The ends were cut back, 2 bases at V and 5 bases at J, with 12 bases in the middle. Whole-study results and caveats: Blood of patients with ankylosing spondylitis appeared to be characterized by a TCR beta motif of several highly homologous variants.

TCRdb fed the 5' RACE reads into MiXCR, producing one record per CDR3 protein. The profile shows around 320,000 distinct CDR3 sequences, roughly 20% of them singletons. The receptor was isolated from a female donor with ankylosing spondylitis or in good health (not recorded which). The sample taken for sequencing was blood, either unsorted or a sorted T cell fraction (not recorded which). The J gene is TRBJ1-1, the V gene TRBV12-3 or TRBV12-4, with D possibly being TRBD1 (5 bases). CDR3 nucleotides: TGTGCCAGCAGTTTAATCACGGGGGGAACTGAAGCTTTCTTT. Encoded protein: CASSLITGGTEAFF.